This T cell receptor (beta chain) was found in a study of CD8 T cells in ankylosing spondylitis. For TCR beta, libraries came from quantitative 5'-RACE with molecular barcodes. TCRdb itself ran the 5' RACE reads through MiXCR, one entry per CDR3 protein. This table holds under 10,000 distinct CDR3 sequences, 3.5% to 4.5% found once. The V end lost 4 bases, the J end lost 2 bases, and 17 bases lay between the germline ends. This CDR3 has 16 residues. Looked up from germline, CDR1 is SGDLS and CDR2 is YYNGEE. The study, taken as a whole, reports: Some of these motif variants have turned up before, in reports on reactive arthritis synovial fluid and blood. Ankylosing spondylitis blood appeared to be characterized by a TCR beta motif of roughly eight highly homologous variants. Matched ankylosing spondylitis synovial fluid reportedly showed significant enrichment of disease-linked clones.

This clonotype qualifies as medium-sized. No antigen is known for it. Sequencing used blood, either unsorted or a sorted T cell fraction (not recorded which). This clonotype originated in a female donor with ankylosing spondylitis or in good health (not recorded which). This chain joins TRBV9 and TRBJ2-3, with D possibly being TRBD1 or TRBD2 (6 bases each). CDR3 nucleotides: TGTGCCAGCAGCCCCGAGTGGGGGGACAACACAGATACGCAGTATTTT. Protein product: CASSPEWGDNTDTQYF.